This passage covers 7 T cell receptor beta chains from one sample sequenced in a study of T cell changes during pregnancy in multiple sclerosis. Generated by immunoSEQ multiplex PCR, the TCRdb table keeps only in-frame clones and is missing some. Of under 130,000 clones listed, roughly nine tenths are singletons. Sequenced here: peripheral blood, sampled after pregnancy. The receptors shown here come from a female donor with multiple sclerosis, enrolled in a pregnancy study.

The CDR3 sequence is CASRQVIWDSNQPQHF. CDR3 nucleotides: TGTGCCAGCAGACAGGTGATTTGGGATAGCAATCAGCCCCAGCATTTT. The chain recombines TRBV2 with TRBJ1-5; D might be TRBD1 (5 bases). CDR1 and CDR2 (germline): SNHLY, FYNNEI. V lost 6 bases and J 0 bases, leaving 15 bases between the germline ends. This CDR3 is built from 16 residues.

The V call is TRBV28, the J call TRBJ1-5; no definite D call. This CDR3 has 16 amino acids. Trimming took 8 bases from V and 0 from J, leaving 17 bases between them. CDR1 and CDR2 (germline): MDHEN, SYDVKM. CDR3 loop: CASHPEAVPSNQPQHF. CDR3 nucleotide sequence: TGTGCCAGCCATCCCGAGGCGGTGCCTAGCAATCAGCCCCAGCATTTT.

The chain's CDR3 is CASSLGQGEVVSPLHF. CDR3 sequence (DNA): TGCGCCAGCAGCTTGGGACAGGGGGAGGTTGTTTCACCCCTCCACTTT. The chain uses TRBV5-1 and TRBJ1-6; 9 positions match TRBD1. V trimming: 0 bases; J trimming: 9 bases; junction bases outside the gene matches: 7. This CDR3 region has 16 residues. Germline V gene sequence: CDR1 SGHRS, CDR2 YFSETQ.

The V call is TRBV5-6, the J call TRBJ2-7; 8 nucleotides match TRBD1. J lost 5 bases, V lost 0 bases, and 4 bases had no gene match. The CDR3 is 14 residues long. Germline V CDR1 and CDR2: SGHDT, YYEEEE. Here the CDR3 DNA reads TGTGCCAGCAGCTTGGTGGACAGGGAGCACGAGCAGTACTTC. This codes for CASSLVDREHEQYF.

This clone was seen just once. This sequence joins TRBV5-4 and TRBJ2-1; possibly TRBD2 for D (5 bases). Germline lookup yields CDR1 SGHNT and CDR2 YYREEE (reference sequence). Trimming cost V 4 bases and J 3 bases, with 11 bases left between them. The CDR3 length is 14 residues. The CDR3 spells CASSDGLDYNEQFF. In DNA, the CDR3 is TGTGCCAGCAGCGACGGACTCGACTACAATGAGCAGTTCTTC.

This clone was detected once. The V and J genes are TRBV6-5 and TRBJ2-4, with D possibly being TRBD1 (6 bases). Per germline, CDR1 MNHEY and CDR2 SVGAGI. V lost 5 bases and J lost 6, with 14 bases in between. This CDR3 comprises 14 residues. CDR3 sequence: CASSPGRGLNIQYF. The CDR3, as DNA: TGTGCCAGCAGTCCCGGCAGGGGTCTAAACATTCAGTACTTC.

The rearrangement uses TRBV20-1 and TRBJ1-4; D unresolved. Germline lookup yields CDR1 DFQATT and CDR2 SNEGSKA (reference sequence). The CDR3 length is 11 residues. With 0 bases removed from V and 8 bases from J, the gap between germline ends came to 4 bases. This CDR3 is CSAREREKLFF. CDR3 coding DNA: TGCAGTGCTAGAGAGAGAGAAAAACTGTTTTTT.